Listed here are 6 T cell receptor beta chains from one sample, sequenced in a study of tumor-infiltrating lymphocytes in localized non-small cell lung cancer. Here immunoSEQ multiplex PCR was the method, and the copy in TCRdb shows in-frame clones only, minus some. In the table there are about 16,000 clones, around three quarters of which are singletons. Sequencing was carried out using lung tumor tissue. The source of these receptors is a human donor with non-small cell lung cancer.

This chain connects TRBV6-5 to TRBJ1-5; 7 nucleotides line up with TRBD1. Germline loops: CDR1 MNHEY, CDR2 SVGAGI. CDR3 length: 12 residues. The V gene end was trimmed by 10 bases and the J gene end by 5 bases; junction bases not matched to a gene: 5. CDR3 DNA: TGTGCCACCCGACAGGGAGATCAGCCCCAGCATTTT. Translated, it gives CATRQGDQPQHF.

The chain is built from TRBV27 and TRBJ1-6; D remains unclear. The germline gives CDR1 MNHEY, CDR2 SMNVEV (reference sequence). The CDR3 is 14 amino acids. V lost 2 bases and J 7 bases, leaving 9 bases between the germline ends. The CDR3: CASSLQATNSPLHF. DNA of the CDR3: TGTGCCAGCAGTTTACAGGCCACCAATTCACCCCTCCACTTT.

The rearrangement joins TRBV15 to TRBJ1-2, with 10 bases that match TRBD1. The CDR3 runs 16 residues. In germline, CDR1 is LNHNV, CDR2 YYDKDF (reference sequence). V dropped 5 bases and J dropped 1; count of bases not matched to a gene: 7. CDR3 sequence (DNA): TGTGCCACCAGCCGCGGACAGGGGGTACTTAACTATGGCTACACCTTC. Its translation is CATSRGQGVLNYGYTF. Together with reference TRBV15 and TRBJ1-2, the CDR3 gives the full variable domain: DAMVIQNPRYQVTQFGKPVTLSCSQTLNHNVMYWYQQKSSQAPKLLFHYYDKDFNNEADTPDNFQSRRPNTSFCFLDIRSPGLGDTAMYLCATSRGQGVLNYGYTFGSGTRLTVV.

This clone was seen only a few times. CDR3 sequence: CASILCLCDTDTQYF. CDR3 DNA sequence: TGTGCCAGCATCCTATGCCTTTGCGACACAGATACGCAGTATTTT. The V and J genes are TRBV21-1 and TRBJ2-3; TRBD2 is taken as the D call from the table, unchecked against the DNA. TRBV21-1 is a documented pseudogene. The CDR3 runs 15 residues.

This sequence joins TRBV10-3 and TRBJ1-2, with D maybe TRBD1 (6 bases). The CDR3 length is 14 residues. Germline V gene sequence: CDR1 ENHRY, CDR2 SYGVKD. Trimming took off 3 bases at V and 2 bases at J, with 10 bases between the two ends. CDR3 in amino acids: CAISDGRGNYGYTF. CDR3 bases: TGTGCCATCAGTGACGGAAGGGGGAACTATGGCTACACCTTC.

CDR3 region: CASLAPLFPGQGNGYTF. CDR3 bases: TGTGCCAGCCTAGCCCCTTTATTCCCGGGACAGGGGAATGGCTACACCTTC. The chain uses TRBV7-2 and TRBJ1-2; 10 positions agree with TRBD1. CDR3 size: 17 residues. The V gene end was trimmed by 8 bases and the J gene end by 6 bases; junction bases not matched to a gene: 18. The germline V gene encodes CDR1 SGHTA and CDR2 FQGNSA.